What follows are 10 T cell receptor beta chains derived from one specimen sequenced in a study of blood T cells in healthy people across ages. Sample-barcoded 5' priming and a J-beta primer mix drove a second PCR of about 7 to 12 cycles. TCRdb itself ran the 5' RACE reads through MiXCR, one entry per CDR3 protein. Altogether 1.4 million or so distinct CDR3 sequences are present, roughly 43% being singletons, with the ten largest covering about 4.1%. Sample: blood. These receptors were obtained from a woman between 18 and 29 years old in good health.

Only a few counts were recorded for this clonotype. The CDR3 DNA is TGTGCCAGCAGCTTAGAACTAATCACAGATACGCAGTATTTT. The encoded protein is CASSLELITDTQYF. V is TRBV11-2 and J is TRBJ2-3; D gene ambiguous. The CDR3 sequence is 14 residues long. CDR1 is SGHAT and CDR2 is FQNNGV in the germline V gene. Deletions cut 0 bases from V and 2 bases from J, with 6 bases between.

The V and J genes are TRBV6-5 and TRBJ1-5; D unclear. Trimming stripped 5 bases from V and 5 bases from J, with 16 bases between. The V gene's germline CDR1 is MNHEY and CDR2 SVGAGI. The CDR3 runs 15 residues. The CDR3 protein is CASSPVVAVHQPQHF. The CDR3 DNA is TGTGCCAGCAGTCCGGTGGTGGCGGTACATCAGCCCCAGCATTTT.

This rearrangement joins TRBV14 to TRBJ1-1, with 8 bases that match TRBD1. Germline V gene data show CDR1 as SGHDN and CDR2 as FVKESK. Trimming removed 3 bases from V and 4 bases from J; junction bases left unmatched: 10. The CDR3 runs 16 residues. For the CDR3, the DNA is TGTGCCAGCAGCCAGAGACCGGGACAGGTCCTCACTGAAGCTTTCTTT. It translates to CASSQRPGQVLTEAFF.

The chain employs TRBV6-5 and TRBJ2-1, with D perhaps given as TRBD1 or TRBD2 (5 bases each). The germline V gene encodes CDR1 MNHEY and CDR2 SVGAGI. The ends were cut back, 4 bases at V and 5 bases at J, with 18 bases in the middle. The CDR3 has 16 amino acids. The CDR3 spells CASSFFGAGSNNEQFF. The CDR3 DNA is TGTGCCAGCAGTTTCTTCGGGGCCGGGTCGAACAATGAGCAGTTCTTC.

This clonotype was detected once. This chain connects TRBV5-1 to TRBJ2-1; 7 bases line up with TRBD2. CDR3 length equals 15 residues. Germline V gene data show CDR1 as SGHRS and CDR2 as YFSETQ. V gave up 2 bases and J gave up 9 bases; unmatched junction bases: 11. The CDR3, as DNA: TGCGCCAGCAGCTTTGCTCGAGCGGGATGGGGTGAGCAGTTCTTC. Residues: CASSFARAGWGEQFF.

This clonotype was found a few times. J is TRBJ1-2 and V is TRBV29-1; D is possibly TRBD1 (6 bases). V was shortened by 3 bases and J by 2 bases, with 13 bases between the two germline ends. Germline V lookup: CDR1 SQVTM, CDR2 ANQGSEA. The CDR3 has 14 amino acids. For the CDR3, the DNA is TGCAGCGTTGAGTCAGACAGGCCCAACTATGGCTACACCTTC. The encoded protein is CSVESDRPNYGYTF.

The J gene is TRBJ1-5, the V gene TRBV10-3; D possibly corresponds to TRBD1 (5 bases). The CDR3 consists of 15 residues. The germline gives CDR1 ENHRY, CDR2 SYGVKD. Trimming cost V 1 base and J 2 bases, with 9 bases left between them. Here the CDR3 reads CAISEWGTGNQPQHF. CDR3 DNA: TGTGCCATCAGTGAGTGGGGCACGGGCAATCAGCCCCAGCATTTT.

The rearrangement links TRBV29-1 to TRBJ1-1; D not certain. Trimming took off 2 bases at V and 1 base at J, with 5 bases between the two ends. The CDR3 consists of 12 residues. In germline, CDR1 is SQVTM, CDR2 ANQGSEA. CDR3: CSVELGNTEAFF. The CDR3 bases are TGCAGCGTTGAACTGGGGAACACTGAAGCTTTCTTT.

This chain joins TRBV18 and TRBJ2-3; D not certain. CDR3 size: 14 residues. V lost 2 bases, J lost 0 bases, and 6 bases lay in between. Germline assignment: CDR1 KGHSH and CDR2 LQKENI. CDR3 DNA: TGTGCCAGCTCACCATTCGACAGCACAGATACGCAGTATTTT. This encodes CASSPFDSTDTQYF.

The V call is TRBV9, the J call TRBJ2-3; D ambiguous. CDR1 and CDR2 from the germline V gene are SGDLS and YYNGEE. The CDR3 covers 13 residues. The V end lost 0 bases, the J end lost 5 bases, and 7 bases lay between the germline ends. The CDR3 DNA sequence: TGTGCCAGCAGCGTAGGTCCGGGAGATACGCAGTATTTT. It specifies CASSVGPGDTQYF.